This TCR beta chain originates from a study of blood T cell repertoires in COVID-19 (dated by TCRdb to the early 2020s). A note on the overall study: Samples covering the acute and convalescent phases of COVID-19 were provided by collaborators in the United States, Italy and Spain. Deeply sampled blood TCRbeta repertoires from subjects exposed to, actively infected with, or recovered from COVID-19 were included in the dataset. Where HLA class I and class II types were available, the types were taken from metadata supplied by the sample provider, not from assay-based typing. The repertoires were released in a freely available public database meant as a resource for research on the immune response to SARS-CoV-2. The sample metadata nearly always contained a de-identified subject ID, COVID-19 status, age in years and sex. The material from the prospective study consisted of cDNA or gDNA derived from T cells, B-cell-depleted T cells, or PBMCs. The samples were drawn from two sources: the first 160 participants of the ongoing ImmuneRACE study, and 1,000 to 1,500 subjects contributed by 6 global collaborators. Broader findings and caveats from the paper: The amount of clinical and demographic metadata varied by source and participant and was provided uncurated.

TCRbeta CDR3 regions were amplified from genomic DNA using the immunoSEQ Assay, a bias-controlled multiplex PCR. From the authors' description of their analysis: Nucleated cell counts per sample were estimated from amplification of reference gene primers within the assay. Sequence reads were collapsed and filtered to measure the absolute abundance of every unique TCRbeta CDR3 rearrangement. Productive Simpson clonality was computed per sample as the square root of Simpson's diversity index over productive rearrangements. This immuneACCESS table, as held by TCRdb, lists in-frame sequences with V and J called but not all clones. Of the missing ones, under half trace to an unresolved V gene in checked studies; the others have no known cause. That table furnishes V, J and clone size, whereas the DNA furnished D and trimming. This sample has fewer than 85,000 clones in its table, and around 76% of those were observed once. The top ten hold around 30% of the sample.

The collaborating institutions used their own protocols to collect whole blood in K2EDTA tubes. Collaborator samples were shipped for TCRbeta analysis as frozen whole blood, isolated PBMCs, or DNA extracted from either sample type. A few counts support this clone. Its antigen target is currently unknown. Base qualities are not at hand, and no much larger clone is one base apart. What was sequenced was peripheral blood. The origin of this receptor is an elderly woman with active or convalescent COVID-19.

The CDR3 has the sequence CASRPNWNAAASPSSYNEQFF. Read as DNA, the sequence is TGTGCCAGCAGGCCTAATTGGAACGCGGCAGCAAGCCCCAGCTCCTACAATGAGCAGTTCTTC. The chain is made from TRBV21-1 and TRBJ2-1; the table's TRBD2 call for D was not verified on the DNA. TRBV21-1 is annotated as a pseudogene. The CDR3, cysteine through phenylalanine, is 21 amino acids long. Only the CDR3 region is kept as DNA, spanning 63 bases read in frame from base 1.